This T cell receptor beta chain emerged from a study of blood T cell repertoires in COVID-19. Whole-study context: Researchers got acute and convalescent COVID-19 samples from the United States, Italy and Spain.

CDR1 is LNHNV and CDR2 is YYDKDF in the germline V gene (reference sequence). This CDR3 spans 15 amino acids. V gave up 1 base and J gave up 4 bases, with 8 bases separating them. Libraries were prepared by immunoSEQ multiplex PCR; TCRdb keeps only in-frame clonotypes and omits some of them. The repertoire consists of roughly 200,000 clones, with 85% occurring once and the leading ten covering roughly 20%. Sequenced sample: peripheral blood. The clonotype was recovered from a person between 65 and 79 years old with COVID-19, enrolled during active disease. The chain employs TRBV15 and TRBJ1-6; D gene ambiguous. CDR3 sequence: CATSRVTGYNSPLHF. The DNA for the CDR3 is TGTGCCACCAGCAGAGTGACGGGGTATAATTCACCCCTCCACTTT.